This T cell receptor (beta chain) was obtained from a study of shared T cell receptors in the human thymus. Here immunoSEQ multiplex PCR was the method, and the copy in TCRdb shows in-frame clones only, minus some. The sample has hundreds of thousands of clones, roughly 85% seen once. This clone was found once. This CDR3 is built from 13 residues. V was shortened by 5 bases and J by 0 bases, with 7 bases between the two germline ends. The V gene's germline CDR1 is MGHDK and CDR2 SYGVNS. The sample also formed part of further work on human thymus T cells. From that paper: Thymus specimens were resections from corrective heart surgery. Thymic as well as blood repertoires seemed to favor certain V and J genes unevenly.

This TCR came from a girl under three years old with a congenital heart defect. The V and J genes are TRBV25-1 and TRBJ1-1; D remains ambiguous. The sample taken for sequencing was thymocytes. The CDR3 is CASSLRVNTEAFF. CDR3 nucleotide sequence: TGTGCCAGCAGTTTACGGGTGAACACTGAAGCTTTCTTT.